Sequencing of this TCR beta chain was carried out in a study of T cell responses to AZD1222 COVID-19 vaccine. Profiling relied on immunoSEQ multiplex PCR, and the TCRdb table lists in-frame clones only, not all of them. The data show some 120,000 clones, with roughly 87% seen just once and about 1.2% held by the top ten. This clone was found a few times. Antigen unknown. Study-wide results and limits: It was only a handful of AZD1222 recipients who were seropositive at baseline. Clonal diversity may have been underestimated, and the donors were mostly white British, with more females than males. The study found Spike-specific TCR breadth and depth rose after two AZD1222 doses. Unmutated variant regions reportedly attract nearly half of all spike-specific TCRs.

Germline V gene lookup returns CDR1 LGHNA and CDR2 YSLEER. The CDR3 totals 15 residues. Trimming stripped 1 base from V and 0 bases from J, with 9 bases between. Sequences were derived from peripheral blood, sampled on day 0 of AZD1222 vaccination. The clonotype comes from an adult in good health. The chain employs TRBV4-3 and TRBJ1-2, with D possibly being TRBD1 (5 bases). The CDR3 DNA reads TGCGCCAGCAGCCAAGCTGACAGAGCTAACTATGGCTACACCTTC. This sequence encodes CASSQADRANYGYTF.